This entry features one TCR beta chain sequence. Its antigen is still unknown. Other DNA sequences in this specimen translate into the identical CDR3. In germline, CDR1 is MNHNS, CDR2 SASEGT. The CDR3 extends over 13 amino acids. Between the trimmed V and J ends, which lost 6 bases and 7 bases, there was a span of 13 bases. Data came from immunoSEQ multiplex PCR; TCRdb stores just in-frame clones and leaves some out. The sample contains about 27,000 clones, 75% to 85% of which appear only once. The data originate from a study of T cells in narcolepsy. Overall study: Healthy controls were enrolled alongside patients with narcolepsy type 1 or type 2.

Broader study findings: Same-patient CSF and blood CD4+ T cell clonotypes included HCRT-specific and TRIB2-specific autoreactive ones. Reportedly, autoreactive clonotypes were serially detected in patients' blood but not controls'. Some memory CD4+ repertoires had no autoreactive clone sequences.

The TCR comes from a human donor with narcolepsy. Material for sequencing was CD45RA- memory CD4+ T cells from PBMCs. V and J are TRBV6-1 and TRBJ2-1; tentative D call: TRBD2 (6 bases). The CDR3 nucleotides are TGTGCCAGCAGGGGACTTGGGGCTAATGAGCAGTTCTTC. Amino acid sequence: CASRGLGANEQFF.